Below, 24 T cell receptor beta chains from the same sample are listed, as sequenced in a study of cytomegalovirus exposure and HLA in healthy donors. Researchers ran the PCR with 60 Vbeta and 13 Jbeta primers. TCRdb's copy holds only in-frame clones and misses some; the assay was immunoSEQ multiplex PCR. The sample consists of some 150,000 clones, approximately 78% of them appearing once. Sequencing used PBMCs. These receptors were taken from a woman aged 50 to 60 in good health and CMV-seropositive.

The CDR3 bases are TGCATCACCAGCTCCGGGACAGGGCTCGGCTACACCTTC. Its protein is CITSSGTGLGYTF. The rearrangement uses TRBV29-1 and TRBJ1-2; 9 nucleotides match TRBD1. Per germline, CDR1 SQVTM and CDR2 ANQGSEA. The CDR3 has 13 amino acids.

This clone was recorded once. The V call is TRBV6-5, the J call TRBJ1-5, with D tentatively TRBD1 (5 bases). This CDR3 comprises 15 residues. CDR1 is MNHEY and CDR2 is SVGAGI in the germline V gene. V lost 8 bases and J lost 7, with 21 bases in between. CDR3 bases: TGTGCCAGCCGTTCCTACGGGGGAAATAGCCAGCCCCAGCATTTT. This encodes CASRSYGGNSQPQHF.

The chain couples TRBV25-1 to TRBJ2-7; D might be TRBD1 (5 bases). Looked up from germline, CDR1 is MGHDK and CDR2 is SYGVNS. V shed 6 bases and J shed 4 bases, with 10 bases lying between them. This CDR3 is built from 12 residues. The CDR3 region is CASRTEKYEQYF. DNA for the CDR3: TGTGCCAGCAGGACAGAGAAGTACGAGCAGTACTTC.

V and J are TRBV28 and TRBJ2-5; D possibly corresponds to TRBD2 (7 bases). The CDR3 sequence is 14 residues long. V lost 1 base and J 5 bases, leaving 11 bases between the germline ends. The germline V gene encodes CDR1 MDHEN and CDR2 SYDVKM. CDR3 DNA sequence: TGTGCCAGCAGTTTATTGGGGGGGCCGGAGACCCAGTACTTC. Protein product: CASSLLGGPETQYF.

The V and J genes are TRBV10-2 and TRBJ1-1; D remains unclear. The CDR3 runs 14 residues. In germline, CDR1 is WSHSY, CDR2 SAAADI. The V gene lost 10 bases and the J gene lost 1 base, with 16 bases spanning the gap. The CDR3: CATILGAPNTEAFF. CDR3 nucleotide sequence: TGCGCCACCATTTTGGGCGCCCCGAACACTGAAGCTTTCTTT.

The chain recombines TRBV15 with TRBJ2-7, with unresolved D. This CDR3 contains 13 residues. The V gene lost 1 base and the J gene lost 3 bases, with 7 bases spanning the gap. CDR1 and CDR2 (germline): LNHNV, YYDKDF (reference sequence). The CDR3 DNA is TGTGCCACCAGCAGAGGAATCAGCTACGAGCAGTACTTC. This codes for CATSRGISYEQYF.

V gene TRBV4-1 combines with J gene TRBJ1-1; maybe TRBD1 (6 bases). Germline V CDR1 and CDR2: MGHRA, YSYEKL. The V end was cut by 4 bases, the J end by 3 bases, with 15 bases between. There are 15 residues in the CDR3. The CDR3: CASSPWEGVDTEAFF. The DNA of the CDR3 is TGCGCCAGCAGCCCTTGGGAGGGGGTGGACACTGAAGCTTTCTTT.

This rearrangement joins TRBV7-2 to TRBJ1-4; 9 positions agree with TRBD1. Germline assignment: CDR1 SGHTA and CDR2 FQGNSA. This CDR3 has 14 residues. J gave up 4 bases and V 5 bases, and 2 bases lay outside the gene matches. CDR3 nucleotides: TGTGCCAGCAGCGGGACAGGGTTTAATGAAAAACTGTTTTTT. It translates to CASSGTGFNEKLFF.

The rearrangement uses TRBV18 and TRBJ1-1; 12 positions agree with TRBD1. The V and J ends lost 3 bases and 5 bases, in that order; junction bases with no gene match: 4. CDR1 and CDR2 from the germline V gene are KGHSH and LQKENI. This CDR3 is 15 amino acids long. Here the CDR3 reads CASSPGQGARTEAFF. CDR3 DNA sequence: TGTGCCAGCTCACCGGGACAGGGGGCTCGTACTGAAGCTTTCTTT.

This chain joins TRBV19 and TRBJ2-5; 7 bases line up with TRBD2. Trimming took 2 bases from V and 0 from J; bases not matched to a gene: 3. This CDR3 contains 15 residues. Germline lookup yields CDR1 LNHDA and CDR2 SQIVND (reference sequence). CDR3 sequence reads: CASSILGGDQETQYF. CDR3 bases: TGTGCCAGTAGTATACTTGGGGGGGACCAAGAGACCCAGTACTTC.

The rearrangement joins TRBV2 to TRBJ2-7; no definite D call. In germline, CDR1 is SNHLY, CDR2 FYNNEI. Trimming removed 1 base from V and 0 bases from J, with 7 bases in between. This CDR3 region has 14 residues. In nucleotides, the CDR3 is TGTGCCAGCAGTGAAGGAGGATTCTCCTACGAGCAGTACTTC. It is translated as CASSEGGFSYEQYF.

A single count supports this clone. The chain links TRBV10-3 to TRBJ2-7; 10 nucleotides line up with TRBD2. V lost 4 bases to trimming and J lost 5 bases; unmatched junction nucleotides: 8. Germline values: CDR1 ENHRY, CDR2 SYGVKD. The CDR3 is 15 residues long. As DNA, the CDR3 is TGTGCCATCAGTGTTGGAGCGGGAGGGCCCCACGAGCAGTACTTC. Translated: CAISVGAGGPHEQYF.

This rearrangement joins TRBV2 to TRBJ2-4, with TRBD1 as a possible D gene (6 bases). CDR1 is SNHLY, CDR2 FYNNEI, per germline. The ends were cut back, 6 bases at V and 7 bases at J, with 16 bases in the middle. The CDR3 runs 14 residues. The DNA of the CDR3 is TGTGCCAGCAGACCGGGACATTCGACGAACATTCAGTACTTC. This translates into CASRPGHSTNIQYF.

The rearrangement joins TRBV28 to TRBJ2-7, with TRBD2 identical over 12 bases. Unmatched junction bases numbered 7, after V lost 6 bases and J lost 4 bases. Per germline, CDR1 MDHEN and CDR2 SYDVKM. The CDR3 totals 15 residues. The CDR3 reads CASRSLTSGRYEQYF. In nucleotides, the CDR3 is TGTGCCAGCAGATCCTTAACTAGCGGGAGGTACGAGCAGTACTTC.

This clone came up once. The genes are TRBV18 and TRBJ2-1; 8 positions match TRBD1. Germline CDR1 and CDR2: KGHSH and LQKENI. With V trimmed by 6 bases and J by 8 bases, 15 bases remained unmatched. This CDR3 region has 16 residues. The CDR3 spells CASSVSATGVIHEQFF. The CDR3 bases are TGTGCCAGCTCCGTGAGCGCGACAGGGGTTATCCATGAGCAGTTCTTC.

The chain recombines TRBV5-8 with TRBJ1-2; D ambiguous. Trimming removed 4 bases from V and 3 bases from J, with 13 bases in between. Germline V gene sequence: CDR1 SGHTS, CDR2 YDEGEE. The CDR3 consists of 14 residues. The CDR3 DNA is TGTGCCAGCAGCGAGTCGGCGGGATACTATGGCTACACCTTC. It yields the protein CASSESAGYYGYTF. The whole variable domain, remainder taken from reference TRBV5-8 and TRBJ1-2, is EAGVTQSPTHLIKTRGQQATLRCSPISGHTSVYWYQQALGLGLQFLLWYDEGEERNRGNFPPRFSGRQFPNYSSELNVNALELEDSALYLCASSESAGYYGYTFGSGTRLTVV.

The J gene is TRBJ2-7, the V gene TRBV5-1; no clear D. This CDR3 has 15 amino acids. Trimming took off 2 bases at V and 1 base at J, with 13 bases between the two ends. CDR1 and CDR2 (germline): SGHRS, YFSETQ. This CDR3 is CASSLITASSYEQYF. CDR3 DNA: TGCGCCAGCAGCTTAATTACAGCCTCTTCCTACGAGCAGTACTTC.

Of note for this clone: The junction and the germline gene differ at one end; a read error may be behind it. This chain joins TRBV7-7 and TRBJ2-5, with 8 bases aligning to TRBD1. The CDR3 has 14 amino acids. Germline CDR1 is SSHAT and CDR2 is FNYEAQ (reference sequence). The CDR3 nucleotides are TGTGCTAGCAGCTTAGAGACAGGGGTGGAGACCCAGTACTTC. Its translation: CASSLETGVETQYF.

This chain joins TRBV9 and TRBJ2-1, with D perhaps matching TRBD2 (7 bases). The germline V and J ends were trimmed by 0 bases and 5 bases, with 12 bases remaining between them. The germline CDR1 and CDR2 sequences are SGDLS and YYNGEE. The CDR3 has 15 amino acids. DNA of the CDR3: TGTGCCAGCAGCGTAGGTGGGGGGGCCGACAATGAGCAGTTCTTC. It encodes CASSVGGGADNEQFF.

The gene calls are TRBV19 and TRBJ1-1; TRBD1 might be the D (6 bases). In germline, CDR1 is LNHDA, CDR2 SQIVND (reference sequence). Trimming removed 6 bases from V and 0 bases from J, with 20 bases in between. The CDR3 spans 17 residues. CDR3 sequence: CASSRGRGLSMNTEAFF. The DNA for the CDR3 is TGTGCCAGTAGCCGGGGCAGGGGCCTATCGATGAACACTGAAGCTTTCTTT.

The chain carries TRBV5-1 and TRBJ1-1, with 9 positions matching TRBD1. Germline trimming cut 5 bases from V and 6 bases from J; bases unmatched to any gene: 14. Germline V gene lookup returns CDR1 SGHRS and CDR2 YFSETQ. The length of the CDR3 is 16 residues. This CDR3 is CASSPTTGTGKAEAFF. In DNA, the CDR3 is TGCGCCAGCAGTCCGACAACCGGGACAGGGAAGGCTGAAGCTTTCTTT. The full variable domain, rest sourced from reference TRBV5-1 and TRBJ1-1, is KAGVTQTPRYLIKTRGQQVTLSCSPISGHRSVSWYQQTPGQGLQFLFEYFSETQRNKGNFPGRFSGRQFSNSRSEMNVSTLELGDSALYLCASSPTTGTGKAEAFFGQGTRLTVV.

This chain joins TRBV7-3 and TRBJ1-6, with 8 bases fitting TRBD1. The CDR3 covers 15 residues. J was trimmed by 13 bases and V by 5 bases; bases with no gene match: 13. Germline V gene lookup returns CDR1 SGHTA and CDR2 FQGTGA. The CDR3 DNA sequence: TGTGCCAGCAGCCTGTCCGGGACAGGAGCCTTCCCCCTCCACTTT. Residues: CASSLSGTGAFPLHF.

This sequence joins TRBV7-9 and TRBJ1-2, with D possibly being TRBD1 (6 bases). The ends were cut back, 5 bases at V and 8 bases at J, with 24 bases in the middle. Per the germline V gene, CDR1 is SEHNR and CDR2 is FQNEAQ (reference sequence). CDR3 length equals 16 residues. For the CDR3, the DNA is TGTGCCAGCAGCCTCAACTTAGGGGACATTGTTGGAGGCTACACCTTC. Translated: CASSLNLGDIVGGYTF.

This chain links TRBV7-2 with TRBJ1-4; the D is unclear. The CDR3 spans 13 residues. In germline, CDR1 is SGHTA, CDR2 FQGNSA. Trimming cost V 6 bases and J 10 bases, with 15 bases left between them. CDR3 DNA: TGTGCCAGCAGTCCGGCCCGGCGGGGAAAACTGTTTTTT. Amino acids: CASSPARRGKLFF. The variable domain in full, completed from reference TRBV7-2 and TRBJ1-4, reads GAGVSQSPSNKVTEKGKDVELRCDPISGHTALYWYRQSLGQGLEFLIYFQGNSAPDKSGLPSDRFSAERTGGSVSTLTIQRTQQEDSAVYLCASSPARRGKLFFGSGTQLSVL.